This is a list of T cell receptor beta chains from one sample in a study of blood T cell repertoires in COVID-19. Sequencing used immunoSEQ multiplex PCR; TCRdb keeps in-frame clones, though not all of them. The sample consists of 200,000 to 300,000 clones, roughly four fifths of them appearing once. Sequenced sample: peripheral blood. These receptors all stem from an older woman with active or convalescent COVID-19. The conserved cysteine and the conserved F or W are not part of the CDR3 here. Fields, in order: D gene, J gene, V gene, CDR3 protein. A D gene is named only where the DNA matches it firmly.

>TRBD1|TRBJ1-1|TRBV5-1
ASSLWGQGLNTEAF
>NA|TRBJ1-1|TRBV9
ASSSQGSTEAF
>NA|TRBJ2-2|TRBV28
ASSENGGPLGELF
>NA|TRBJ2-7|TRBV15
ATSPAGGSSYEQY
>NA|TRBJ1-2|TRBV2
ASSVPAGYGYT
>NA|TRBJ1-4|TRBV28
ASSLPTRGKLF
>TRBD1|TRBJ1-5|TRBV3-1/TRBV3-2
ASSRQGAPNQPQH
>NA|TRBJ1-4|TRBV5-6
ASSSNFNEKLF
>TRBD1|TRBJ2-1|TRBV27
ASSLAGTGKYNEQF
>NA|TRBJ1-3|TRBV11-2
ASSLSRREPGNTIY
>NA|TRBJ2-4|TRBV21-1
ASSSRDRVPLAKNIQY
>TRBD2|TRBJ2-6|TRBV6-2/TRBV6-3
ASSPLAGATGANVLT
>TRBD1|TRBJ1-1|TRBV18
ASSPDRGLNTEAF
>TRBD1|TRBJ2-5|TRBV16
ASSRGRGPQETQY
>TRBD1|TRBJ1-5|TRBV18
ASSPGDRNSNQPQH
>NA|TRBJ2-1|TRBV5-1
ASSLDREQF
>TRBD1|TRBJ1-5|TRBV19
ASISRQGSNQPQH
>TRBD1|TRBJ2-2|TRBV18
ASSPLGQGSNTGELF
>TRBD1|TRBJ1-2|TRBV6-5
ASSYSDRVYGYT
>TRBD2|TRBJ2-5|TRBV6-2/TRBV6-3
ASSQRGTSGGKTQY
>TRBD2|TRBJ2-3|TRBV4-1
ASSQEERGRPDPQY
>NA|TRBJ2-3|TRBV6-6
ASSYGAGPLGTQY
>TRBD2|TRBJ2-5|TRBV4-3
ASSQALAGWETQY
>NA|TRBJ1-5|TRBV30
AWSATGRTSNQPQH
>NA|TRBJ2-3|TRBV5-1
ASSLGGHSTDTQY
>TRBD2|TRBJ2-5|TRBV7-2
ASSPRAGTIGAQY
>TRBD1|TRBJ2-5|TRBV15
ATSPGDRLQETQY
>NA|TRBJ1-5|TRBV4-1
ASSQDSPNRGNQPQH
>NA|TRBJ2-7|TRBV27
ASSLYPAGEGYEQY
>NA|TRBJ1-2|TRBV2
ASSGRST
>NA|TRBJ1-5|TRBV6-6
ASRVDSNQPQH
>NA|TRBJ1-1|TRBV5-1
ASSLMAGVNTEAF
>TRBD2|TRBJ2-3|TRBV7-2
ASSLRAGGKTDTQY
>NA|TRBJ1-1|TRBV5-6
ASSFRGWNTEAF
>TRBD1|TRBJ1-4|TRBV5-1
ASSSGTDYEKLF
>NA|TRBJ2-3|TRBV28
ASSLPGSTDTQY
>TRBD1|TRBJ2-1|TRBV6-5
ASLWTGMGNEQF
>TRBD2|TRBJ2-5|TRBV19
ASSIAQRLAGVETQY
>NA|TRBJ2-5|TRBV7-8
ASSASSGQETQY
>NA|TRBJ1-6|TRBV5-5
ASSLLAPYNSPLH
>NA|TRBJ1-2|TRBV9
ASSPWDNPRNYGYT
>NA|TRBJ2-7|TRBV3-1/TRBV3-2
ASSQDTRQSYEQY
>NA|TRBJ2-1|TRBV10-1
ASGGLTYNEQF
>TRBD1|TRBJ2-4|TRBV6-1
ASSEVGRGRGKNIQY